The T cell receptor (beta chain) under discussion was sequenced for a study of T cell changes during pregnancy in multiple sclerosis. In this sample, this clone turned up once. Using immunoSEQ multiplex PCR, the repertoire was profiled, and TCRdb retains in-frame clones only, with some absent. The sample has about 38,000 clones; 91% are singletons. Germline values: CDR1 MDHEN, CDR2 SYDVKM. The CDR3 has 13 amino acids. V was clipped by 4 bases and J by 4 bases, with 8 bases between them. This TCR was recovered from a female donor with multiple sclerosis, enrolled in a pregnancy study. This chain uses TRBV28 with TRBJ1-5; no clear D. Sequenced here: CD8+ T cells from peripheral blood mononuclear cells, sampled after pregnancy. CDR3 in amino acids: CASSSAGNQPQHF. CDR3 nucleotides: TGTGCCAGCAGTTCGGCGGGGAATCAGCCCCAGCATTTT. Full variable domain (rest looked up from reference TRBV28 and TRBJ1-5): DVKVTQSSRYLVKRTGEKVFLECVQDMDHENMFWYRQDPGLGLRLIYFSYDVKMKEKGDIPEGYSVSREKKERFSLILESASTNQTSMYLCASSSAGNQPQHFGDGTRLSIL.